These T cell receptor beta chains were read from a single sample in a study of blood T cells in healthy people across ages. TCRdb itself ran the 5' RACE reads through MiXCR, one entry per CDR3 protein. The table records roughly 1,500,000 distinct CDR3 sequences, about 35% of them present only once. Sequencing was performed on blood. These receptors all come from a woman in her thirties in good health. The CDR3 runs from the conserved cysteine through the conserved F or W. Each record gives: D gene, V gene, clone size, J gene, CDR3 length, CDR3 DNA, CDR3 protein. A D gene is named only where the DNA matches it firmly. Size is omitted from some rows. Given values are once, few, many or a class for expanded clones.

NA	TRBV30	NA	TRBJ2-7	17	TGTGCCTGGAGTGTAAAGTTGGCCGAGATATCATCGGGCGAGCAGTACTTC	CAWSVKLAEISSGEQYF
TRBD1	TRBV24-1	NA	TRBJ2-7	16	TGTGCCACCAGTGATAACCGGGACAGGGCAATCTACGAGCAGTACTTC	CATSDNRDRAIYEQYF
TRBD1	TRBV7-9	few	TRBJ2-7	14	TGTGCCAGCAGCCGGGGACAGGGGAGTAACGAGCAGTACTTC	CASSRGQGSNEQYF
TRBD2	TRBV25-1	few	TRBJ2-1	15	TGTGCCAGCAGTGATCAGCGGGGAGATTACAATGAGCAGTTCTTC	CASSDQRGDYNEQFF
TRBD1	TRBV7-9	few	TRBJ1-2	17	TGTGCCAGCAGCCCACTGTTGAGGGACAGGGGACAATATGGCTACACCTTC	CASSPLLRDRGQYGYTF
TRBD2	TRBV9	few	TRBJ2-7	12	TGTGCCAGCAGCGCCGGGGGGGGGAAGCAGTACTTC	CASSAGGGKQYF
NA	TRBV10-3	NA	TRBJ2-1	14	TGTGCCATCAGCCCCTCCGCTCCCACCGCTGAGCAGTTCTTC	CAISPSAPTAEQFF
TRBD1	TRBV5-1	many	TRBJ2-5	14	TGCGCCAGCAGCTGGGGACAGGGGCAAGAGACCCAGTACTTC	CASSWGQGQETQYF
NA	TRBV4-2	NA	TRBJ1-3	18	TGTGCCAGCAGCCAAGATCTAACAGGGCCGCGCTCTGGAAACACCATATATTTT	CASSQDLTGPRSGNTIYF
TRBD2	TRBV28	few	TRBJ2-1	14	TGTGCCAGCAGCCCCCTAAGCGGGAGCTATGAGCAGTTCTTC	CASSPLSGSYEQFF
TRBD1	TRBV7-9	few	TRBJ2-3	15	TGTGCCAGCAGCTTAAGGGACAGCGAGCCAGATACGCAGTATTTT	CASSLRDSEPDTQYF
TRBD1	TRBV5-1	few	TRBJ2-1	15	TGCGCCAGCAGCTCCGGGACAGGGGGGATCAATGAGCAGTTCTTC	CASSSGTGGINEQFF
NA	TRBV20-1	few	TRBJ1-2	14	TGCAGTGCTAGCGAAGGCGCTCACAACTATGGCTACACCTTC	CSASEGAHNYGYTF
TRBD2	TRBV28	NA	TRBJ2-4	14	TGTGCCAGCAGTTGGGCGGGACTAAAAAACATTCAGTACTTC	CASSWAGLKNIQYF
NA	TRBV15	NA	TRBJ2-6	16	TGTGCCACCAGCAGGGGGTGGGGGCCTGGGGCCAACGTCCTGACTTTC	CATSRGWGPGANVLTF
NA	TRBV2	NA	TRBJ2-4	17	TGTGCCAGCAGTGGATTTGGGGTCAGCATAGCCAAAAACATTCAGTACTTC	CASSGFGVSIAKNIQYF
NA	TRBV30	NA	TRBJ1-2	11	TGTGCCTGGAGTCACGAGGTCGGCTACACCTTC	CAWSHEVGYTF
NA	TRBV12-3/TRBV12-4	few	TRBJ1-2	13	TGTGCCAGCAGTTTCGGGACCCCCTATGGCTACACCTTC	CASSFGTPYGYTF
TRBD1	TRBV28	few	TRBJ1-4	18	TGTGCCAGCACCTTTGGTTACCGGGACAGGGAAAGAAGTGAAAAACTGTTTTTT	CASTFGYRDRERSEKLFF
TRBD2	TRBV20-1	NA	TRBJ2-1	17	TGCAGTGCTAGAGATCTAGGGAGTAGCGGGAGGGTCAATGAGCAGTTCTTC	CSARDLGSSGRVNEQFF
NA	TRBV18	once	TRBJ1-2	15	TGTGCCAGCTCACCACCAAGTTCAGGGCCCTATGGCTACACCTTC	CASSPPSSGPYGYTF
TRBD2	TRBV4-1	NA	TRBJ2-2	15	TGCGCCAGCAGCTGGGGGGGTTCGTACACCGGGGAGCTGTTTTTT	CASSWGGSYTGELFF
NA	TRBV28	few	TRBJ2-7	15	TGTGCCAGCAGTCTTACCTTGTCTCTGTTCTACGAGCAGTACTTC	CASSLTLSLFYEQYF
NA	TRBV5-1	few	TRBJ2-7	13	TGCGCCAGCATGGCCGGGCCAGGATACGAGCAGTACTTC	CASMAGPGYEQYF
NA	TRBV5-1	NA	TRBJ2-1	14	TGCGCCAGCAGCTGGGCCGTAAGCAGGGAGAGACAGTTCTTC	CASSWAVSRERQFF
NA	TRBV4-1	few	TRBJ2-7	13	TGCGCCAGCAGCCTTGAGCGGCGCTACGAGCAGTACTTC	CASSLERRYEQYF
TRBD2	TRBV7-8	few	TRBJ2-1	17	TGTGCCAGCAGCACCAGGACTAGCTCTTCCTCCTACAATGAGCAGTTCTTC	CASSTRTSSSSYNEQFF
NA	TRBV15	NA	TRBJ2-1	17	TGTGCCACCAGCAGAGATTTTCGCGTGGCAGGGAGATACGAGCAGTTCTTC	CATSRDFRVAGRYEQFF
NA	TRBV5-1	NA	TRBJ2-3	15	TGCGCCAGCATGAAAGAGGGAGACATTTCTGATACGCAGTATTTT	CASMKEGDISDTQYF
NA	TRBV5-6	few	TRBJ2-3	17	TGTGCCAGCAGCTTTTTTGGGGGGCCCTCTAGCACAGATACGCAGTATTTT	CASSFFGGPSSTDTQYF
NA	TRBV4-2	few	TRBJ2-1	14	TGTGCCAGCAGCCATGCTCTAGACGGGGGTGAGCAGTTCTTC	CASSHALDGGEQFF
NA	TRBV3-1	NA	TRBJ2-1	14	TGTGCCAGCAGCCAAGGAGCTGGGTTTAATGAGCAGTTCTTC	CASSQGAGFNEQFF
TRBD1	TRBV27	few	TRBJ2-1	15	TGTGCCAGCAGTACCGGGACAGGGAGGTCCAATGAGCAGTTCTTC	CASSTGTGRSNEQFF
NA	TRBV5-1	once	TRBJ1-1	16	TGCGCCAGCAGCGCGGACCCCGGCGGAACGAACACTGAAGCTTTCTTT	CASSADPGGTNTEAFF
NA	TRBV20-1	many	TRBJ2-1	15	TGCAGTGCTAGTTCGAGCCCAGGGGATTACAATGAGCAGTTCTTC	CSASSSPGDYNEQFF
TRBD2	TRBV20-1	NA	TRBJ2-5	15	TGCAGTGCTCGTACTAGCGGGAGGGTCCAAGAGACCCAGTACTTC	CSARTSGRVQETQYF
NA	TRBV4-1	NA	TRBJ1-2	17	TGCGCCAGCAGCCTACGGAAGGGGGGCCTCGGTGACTATGGCTACACCTTC	CASSLRKGGLGDYGYTF
TRBD2	TRBV10-3	NA	TRBJ2-7	18	TGTGTCATCAGTGCTTCCGGGACTAGCGGGTTGGGTTCCTACGAGCAGTACTTC	CVISASGTSGLGSYEQYF
TRBD1	TRBV27	few	TRBJ1-1	15	TGTGCCAGCAGACCGTCCGAGACAGGGGGCACTGAAGCTTTCTTT	CASRPSETGGTEAFF
TRBD2	TRBV3-1	few	TRBJ2-1	18	TGTGCCAGCAGCACCTTTAGCGGGGGGGTTAGCTCCTACAATGAGCAGTTCTTC	CASSTFSGGVSSYNEQFF
NA	TRBV27	many	TRBJ2-5	13	TGTGCCAGCAGTCCCCGTATAGAGGAGACCCAGTACTTC	CASSPRIEETQYF
NA	TRBV11-2	NA	TRBJ1-3	16	TGTGCCAGCAGCTTCCTAGACAGCCTGGTGGGAAACACCATATATTTT	CASSFLDSLVGNTIYF
NA	TRBV6-2/TRBV6-3	NA	TRBJ2-5	16	TGTGCCAGCAGTTACCTGACTGGCGGGATCGGCGAGACCCAGTACTTC	CASSYLTGGIGETQYF
TRBD1	TRBV20-1	many	TRBJ2-6	16	TGCAGTGGCCGGGACAGGTCCTCCTACAGGGCCAACGTCCTGACTTTC	CSGRDRSSYRANVLTF
NA	TRBV3-1	once	TRBJ1-2	14	TGTGCCAGCAGCCAAGGACAGCTTTGGTATGGCTACACCTTC	CASSQGQLWYGYTF
NA	TRBV15	few	TRBJ2-7	15	TGTGCCACCAGCAGAGACCGAGGCTCGGGGGAAAAGCAGTACTTC	CATSRDRGSGEKQYF
NA	TRBV10-3	NA	TRBJ2-3	14	TGTGCCATCAGTGAGAGACTGACATCTGATACGCAGTATTTT	CAISERLTSDTQYF
TRBD1	TRBV6-1	NA	TRBJ1-4	16	TGTGCCAGCAGTGGAAGCGGGACAGGATATCGGGAAAAACTGTTTTTT	CASSGSGTGYREKLFF
NA	TRBV10-3	NA	TRBJ2-2	14	TGTGCCATCAGTGATCTTCCTAACACCGGAGAGCTGTTTTTT	CAISDLPNTGELFF
NA	TRBV5-1	few	TRBJ2-6	13	TGCGCCAGCAGCCCGGAGGGGGCCAACGTCCTGACTTTC	CASSPEGANVLTF
TRBD1	TRBV19	NA	TRBJ2-3	15	TGTGCCAGTAGTGTCCGGGACAGCCTCCCAGATACGCAGTATTTT	CASSVRDSLPDTQYF
TRBD1	TRBV20-1	NA	TRBJ1-1	14	TGCAGTGCTGCGACAGGGATGAGGAACACTGAAGCTTTCTTT	CSAATGMRNTEAFF
NA	TRBV10-3	NA	TRBJ1-1	15	TGTGCCATCAAGGGGATGGGGGAGAAGAACACTGAAGCTTTCTTT	CAIKGMGEKNTEAFF
TRBD2	TRBV20-1	many	TRBJ2-5	17	TGCAGTGCTAGAGGGCCGCCTAGCGGGAGGGTACAAGAGACCCAGTACTTC	CSARGPPSGRVQETQYF
NA	TRBV5-1	many	TRBJ2-1	15	TGCGCCAGCAGCCCTTTAGCGGAACCCTACAATGAGCAGTTCTTC	CASSPLAEPYNEQFF
TRBD1	TRBV5-1	few	TRBJ1-6	16	TGCGCCAGCAGCTTGAACCCCCAGGGGGCCGGTTCACCCCTCCACTTT	CASSLNPQGAGSPLHF
TRBD1	TRBV18	NA	TRBJ1-1	16	TGTGCCAGCTCACCGCCACCGGGACAGATGAACACTGAAGCTTTCTTT	CASSPPPGQMNTEAFF
TRBD2	TRBV27	NA	TRBJ2-3	16	TGTGCCAGCAGTTTTGTTGGGACTAGCAGATCAGATACGCAGTATTTT	CASSFVGTSRSDTQYF
TRBD2	TRBV11-2	few	TRBJ2-5	16	TGTGCCAGCAGCTCCTTGGCAGCGGGGAACCAAGAGACCCAGTACTTC	CASSSLAAGNQETQYF
NA	TRBV5-1	NA	TRBJ2-1	17	TGCGCCAGCAGCTTGGTGTCGGGACTGGGCGGGTACAATGAGCAGTTCTTC	CASSLVSGLGGYNEQFF